The clone carrying this T cell receptor (beta chain) occurred many times. Its antigen is not known. The CDR3 loop spans 20 amino acids. Germline assignment: CDR1 LGHNT and CDR2 FRNRAP. V trimming: 6 bases; J trimming: 0 bases; junction bases outside the gene matches: 17. The record originates from a study of CD8 T cells in ankylosing spondylitis. Study results and caveats: In reactive arthritis synovial fluid and blood, some motif variants had been reported before.

Each CDR3 protein gets one entry after TCRdb re-called the 5' RACE reads with MiXCR. The top ten clones hold around 4.8% of a sample with some 220,000 distinct CDR3 sequences, 7.5% to 9.5% of them seen once. The sample taken for sequencing was blood, either unsorted or a sorted T cell fraction (not recorded which). The rearrangement joins TRBV12-5 to TRBJ2-3; 11 bases are a match to TRBD2. This clonotype was obtained from a female donor with ankylosing spondylitis or in good health (not recorded which). This CDR3 reads CASGADGILAGGSSTDTQYF. As DNA, the CDR3 is TGTGCTAGTGGCGCCGACGGAATCCTAGCGGGAGGATCTAGCACAGATACGCAGTATTTT.